One sample yielded the 10 T cell receptor beta chains listed below, sequenced in a study of cytomegalovirus exposure and HLA in healthy donors. A multiplex PCR was run with 60 Vbeta primers and 13 Jbeta primers. Assay: immunoSEQ multiplex PCR; the TCRdb copy retains only in-frame clones and omits some. The data show tens of thousands of clones, roughly 80% seen once. Specimen: PBMCs. The receptors derive from a male donor in good health and CMV-seronegative.

The chain links TRBV7-2 to TRBJ2-1; 10 bases are a match to TRBD1. Per germline, CDR1 SGHTA and CDR2 FQGNSA. The CDR3 spans 15 residues. Germline trimming cut 6 bases from V and 2 bases from J; bases unmatched to any gene: 4. Written as DNA, the CDR3 is TGTGCCAGCAGTCCGACAGGGGGCCCCTACAATGAGCAGTTCTTC. Protein: CASSPTGGPYNEQFF.

This clone was seen only once. A much larger clone lies one base from this, so it may be a read error. Other DNA sequences in this specimen translate into the identical CDR3. The rearrangement links TRBV5-6 to TRBJ1-1; 7 bases line up with TRBD1. The trim removed 4 bases at V and 3 bases at J, leaving 15 bases unmatched. This CDR3 region has 17 residues. Germline CDR1 reads SGHDT; CDR2 reads YYEEEE. The CDR3 loop is CASSRYRGQVGYTEAFF. The DNA for the CDR3 is TGTGCCAGCAGCCGTTACAGGGGCCAGGTGGGATACACTGAAGCTTTCTTT.

V usage is TRBV6-6 and J usage is TRBJ2-1, with 12 bases that match TRBD2. Losses at the gene ends were 4 bases for V and 3 bases for J; bases not matched to a gene: 4. Per the germline V gene, CDR1 is MNHNY and CDR2 is SVGAGI (reference sequence). This CDR3 has 16 amino acids. The CDR3 DNA is TGTGCCAGCAGTTCACTAGCGGGGGGAGTCTACAATGAGCAGTTCTTC. Amino acids: CASSSLAGGVYNEQFF.

The chain couples TRBV5-1 to TRBJ2-2; 9 nucleotides agree with TRBD1. The CDR3 is 16 residues long. CDR1 is SGHRS and CDR2 is YFSETQ in the germline V gene. V lost 5 bases, J lost 0 bases, and 5 bases stayed unmatched. The CDR3, as DNA: TGCGCCAGCAGTTCGGGACAGGGCGCGAACACCGGGGAGCTGTTTTTT. Encoded protein: CASSSGQGANTGELFF.

This chain links TRBV28 with TRBJ1-2; D possibly corresponds to TRBD1 (5 bases). With 7 bases removed from V and 4 bases from J, the gap between germline ends came to 13 bases. The germline V gene encodes CDR1 MDHEN and CDR2 SYDVKM. The CDR3 is made up of 13 amino acids. The CDR3 reads CASKSPGLYGYTF. The CDR3, as DNA: TGTGCCAGCAAATCTCCAGGGCTCTATGGCTACACCTTC.

The chain uses TRBV21-1 and TRBJ2-7; the table's D call, TRBD2, was not checked against the DNA. TRBV21-1 is recorded as a pseudogene. The length of the CDR3 is 15 residues. The CDR3 bases are TGTGCCAGCAGCAAAGGAAACGGGATAGATTGCGAGCAGTACTTC. Translating gives CASSKGNGIDCEQYF.

The chain combines TRBV9 with TRBJ2-2; 10 bases are shared with TRBD1. The length of the CDR3 is 16 residues. The germline gives CDR1 SGDLS, CDR2 YYNGEE. Losses at the gene ends were 2 bases for V and 3 bases for J; bases not matched to a gene: 4. The CDR3 protein is CASSVRDRGDTGELFF. The CDR3 DNA reads TGTGCCAGCAGCGTCCGGGACAGGGGAGACACCGGGGAGCTGTTTTTT.

Concerning this clone: This same CDR3 is encoded by further DNA sequences in the sample. V is TRBV7-2 and J is TRBJ1-2; no reliable D call. The CDR3 is 12 amino acids. Trimming removed 5 bases at V and 5 bases at J, with 9 bases between. Germline V gene sequence: CDR1 SGHTA, CDR2 FQGNSA. The CDR3 DNA reads as TGTGCCAGCAGCCTAAGGACTTATGGCTACACCTTC. It codes for CASSLRTYGYTF.

The rearrangement joins TRBV10-1 to TRBJ2-3, with a tentative D call TRBD1 (5 bases). V gave up 3 bases and J gave up 2 bases, with 9 bases separating them. CDR1 is WNHNN, CDR2 SYGVQD, per germline (reference sequence). CDR3 length equals 14 residues. In DNA, the CDR3 is TGCGCCAGCAGTGACAGACAGTCCACAGATACGCAGTATTTT. Translating gives CASSDRQSTDTQYF.

The CDR3 region is CATSRPQFTGTGWLYGYTF. CDR3 bases: TGTGCCACCAGCAGACCTCAATTTACCGGGACAGGGTGGCTCTATGGCTACACCTTC. The chain recombines TRBV15 with TRBJ1-2, with TRBD1 matching over 9 bases. Germline CDR1 is LNHNV and CDR2 is YYDKDF (reference sequence). With V trimmed by 2 bases and J by 4 bases, 17 bases remained unmatched. This CDR3 contains 19 residues.